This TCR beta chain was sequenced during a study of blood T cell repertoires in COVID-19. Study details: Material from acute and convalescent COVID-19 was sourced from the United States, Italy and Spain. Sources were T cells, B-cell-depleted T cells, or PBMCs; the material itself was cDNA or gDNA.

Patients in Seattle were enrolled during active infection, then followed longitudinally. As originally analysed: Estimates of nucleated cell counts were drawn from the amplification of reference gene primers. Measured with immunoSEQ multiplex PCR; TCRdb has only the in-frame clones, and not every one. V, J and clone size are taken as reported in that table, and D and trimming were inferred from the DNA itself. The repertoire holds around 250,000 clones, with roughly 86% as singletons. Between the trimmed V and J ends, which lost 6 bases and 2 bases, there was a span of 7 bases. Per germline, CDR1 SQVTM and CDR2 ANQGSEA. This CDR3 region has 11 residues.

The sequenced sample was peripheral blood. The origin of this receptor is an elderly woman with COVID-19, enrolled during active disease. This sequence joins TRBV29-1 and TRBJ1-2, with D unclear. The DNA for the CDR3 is TGCAGCGTGACGGAGAACTATGGCTACACCTTC. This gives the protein CSVTENYGYTF.